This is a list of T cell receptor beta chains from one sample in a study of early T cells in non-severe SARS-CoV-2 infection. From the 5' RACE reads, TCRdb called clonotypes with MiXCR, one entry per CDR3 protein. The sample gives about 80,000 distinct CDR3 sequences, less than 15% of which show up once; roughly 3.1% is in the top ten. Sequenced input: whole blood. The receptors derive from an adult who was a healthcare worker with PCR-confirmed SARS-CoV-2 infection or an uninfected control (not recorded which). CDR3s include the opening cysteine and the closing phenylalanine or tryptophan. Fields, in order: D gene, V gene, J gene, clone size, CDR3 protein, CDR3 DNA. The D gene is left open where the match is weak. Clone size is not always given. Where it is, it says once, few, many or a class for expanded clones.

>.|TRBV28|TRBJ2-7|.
CASSPGSGSSYEQYF
TGTGCCAGCAGCCCAGGCTCCGGGAGCTCCTACGAGCAGTACTTC
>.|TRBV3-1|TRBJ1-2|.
CASSQRSYGYTF
TGTGCCAGCAGCCAGCGGAGCTATGGCTACACCTTC
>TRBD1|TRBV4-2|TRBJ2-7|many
CASSDRAYEQYF
TGTGCCAGCAGCGACAGGGCTTACGAGCAGTACTTC
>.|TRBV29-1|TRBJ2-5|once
CSVERGETQYF
TGCAGCGTTGAACGGGGAGAGACCCAGTACTTC
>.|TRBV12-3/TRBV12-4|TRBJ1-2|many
CASSPPRAHNYGYTF
TGTGCCAGCAGTCCTCCACGAGCTCATAACTATGGCTACACCTTC
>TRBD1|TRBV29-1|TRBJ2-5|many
CSVNPGTGFETQYF
TGCAGCGTTAATCCCGGGACAGGGTTCGAGACCCAGTACTTC
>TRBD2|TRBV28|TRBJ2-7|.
CASSLGLAGHEQYF
TGTGCCAGCAGTTTAGGGCTAGCGGGCCACGAGCAGTACTTC
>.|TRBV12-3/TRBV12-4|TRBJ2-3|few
CASSFGDSRDTQYF
TGTGCCAGCAGTTTCGGGGACTCCAGAGATACGCAGTATTTT
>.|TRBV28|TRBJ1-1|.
CASSLGGPGTEAFF
TGTGCCAGCAGTTTAGGGGGGCCCGGCACTGAAGCTTTCTTT
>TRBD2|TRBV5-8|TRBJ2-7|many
CASSLAPTSGSREQYF
TGTGCCAGCAGCTTGGCCCCTACTAGCGGGAGCCGAGAGCAGTACTTC